This T cell receptor beta chain emerged from a study of blood T cell repertoires in COVID-19. Under the authors' procedure: From reference gene primer amplification, estimates of nucleated cell counts were derived. Assay used: immunoSEQ multiplex PCR; TCRdb lists only in-frame clones, some missing. The V and J calls and clone size are taken from that table; D and trimming were inferred from the DNA. Altogether about 230,000 clones are present, 85% to 90% being singletons, with the ten largest covering roughly a sixth. Trimming at V came to 3 bases and at J to 3 bases, leaving 9 bases not matched to a gene. The CDR3 runs 16 residues. Germline lookup yields CDR1 MGHRA and CDR2 YSYEKL.

Sequenced: PBMCs or T cells enriched from blood (not recorded which). The chain combines TRBV4-1 with TRBJ1-1; 8 bases are shared with TRBD1. The source is a man younger than 35 who had recovered from COVID-19. The CDR3 DNA reads as TGCGCCAGCAGCCAGCAGGGGGCGTCTATGGACACTGAAGCTTTCTTT. Its protein product is CASSQQGASMDTEAFF.